This T cell receptor (beta chain) was identified in a study of T cell repertoires in cytomegalovirus infection. In the study overall: CMV infection together with matching HLA type was indicated by public TCR beta signatures.

General study results and limits: Using cumulative public TCR beta family frequency, the authors identified those who carried CMV together with the relevant HLA. The ex vivo response was dominated by HLA-C-restricted CMV-specific TCR beta clonotypes.

Concerning this clonotype itself: Its specificity is not known.

TCRdb analysed the reads with MiXCR anew, one entry per CDR3 protein. The sample lists 600,000 to 800,000 distinct CDR3 sequences, 24% occurring once. The sample was CD8+ T cells from PBMCs. This clonotype originated in a human donor in good health (CMV status not recorded). Some clones in this sample may be carry-over from other donors' samples.

CDR3 nucleotides: TGTGCCAGCAGTTACGCAGGCGAATTATCTGGGGCCAACGTCCTGACTTTC. Residues: CASSYAGELSGANVLTF. V and J are TRBV6-5 and TRBJ2-6; D gene unclear. The germline V gene encodes CDR1 MNHEY and CDR2 SVGAGI. V was clipped by 2 bases and J by 1 base, with 12 bases between them. The CDR3 covers 17 residues.